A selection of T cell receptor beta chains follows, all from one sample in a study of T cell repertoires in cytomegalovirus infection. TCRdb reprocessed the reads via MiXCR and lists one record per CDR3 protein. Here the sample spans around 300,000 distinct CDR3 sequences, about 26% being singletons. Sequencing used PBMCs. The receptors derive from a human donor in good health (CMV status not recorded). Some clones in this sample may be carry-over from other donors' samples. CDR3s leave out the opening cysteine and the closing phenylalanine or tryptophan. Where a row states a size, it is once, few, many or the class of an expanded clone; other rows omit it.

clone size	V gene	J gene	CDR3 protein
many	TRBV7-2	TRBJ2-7	ASSSQTPGEQY
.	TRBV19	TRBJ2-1	ASIPGLAGGTLNQQF
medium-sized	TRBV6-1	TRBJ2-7	ASSETRGSTYEQY
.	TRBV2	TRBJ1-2	AIMTGVNYGYT
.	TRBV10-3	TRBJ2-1	ATRGSGRGYNGNEQF
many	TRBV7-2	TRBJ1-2	ASSVSHYGYT
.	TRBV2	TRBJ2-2	ASSTGFRELF
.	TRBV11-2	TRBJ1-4	ASSLSIQGGPVF
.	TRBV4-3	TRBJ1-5	ASSQDLGIQPQH
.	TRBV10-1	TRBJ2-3	ASSPLGAGLAGTDTQY
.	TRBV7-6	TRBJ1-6	ASSLFGRGNSPLH
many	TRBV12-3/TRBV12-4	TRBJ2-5	ASSFRQAQETQY
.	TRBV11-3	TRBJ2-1	ASSSQESWGHEQF
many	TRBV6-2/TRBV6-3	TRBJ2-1	ASSFLAGNWNEQF
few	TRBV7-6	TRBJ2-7	ASSPAGIPYEQY
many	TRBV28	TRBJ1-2	ASSYKAYYGYT
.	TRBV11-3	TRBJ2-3	ASSLEQETDTQY
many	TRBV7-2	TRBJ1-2	ASSLAGASSYGYT
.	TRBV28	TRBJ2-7	ASTIGQGAYEQY
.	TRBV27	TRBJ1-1	ASSLGSRSTEAF
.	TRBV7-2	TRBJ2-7	ASSSLGQSYEQY
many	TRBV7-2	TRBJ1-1	ASSLDRGGPEAF
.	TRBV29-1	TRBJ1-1	SVGNTEAF
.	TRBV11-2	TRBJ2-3	ASSLGLAGVRRTDTQY
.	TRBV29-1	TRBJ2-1	SQLTGSSEQF
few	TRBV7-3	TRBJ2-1	ASSLERGDEQF
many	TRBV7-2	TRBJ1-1	ASSGGQGYTEAF
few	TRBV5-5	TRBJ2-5	ASSLAPGQPTQY